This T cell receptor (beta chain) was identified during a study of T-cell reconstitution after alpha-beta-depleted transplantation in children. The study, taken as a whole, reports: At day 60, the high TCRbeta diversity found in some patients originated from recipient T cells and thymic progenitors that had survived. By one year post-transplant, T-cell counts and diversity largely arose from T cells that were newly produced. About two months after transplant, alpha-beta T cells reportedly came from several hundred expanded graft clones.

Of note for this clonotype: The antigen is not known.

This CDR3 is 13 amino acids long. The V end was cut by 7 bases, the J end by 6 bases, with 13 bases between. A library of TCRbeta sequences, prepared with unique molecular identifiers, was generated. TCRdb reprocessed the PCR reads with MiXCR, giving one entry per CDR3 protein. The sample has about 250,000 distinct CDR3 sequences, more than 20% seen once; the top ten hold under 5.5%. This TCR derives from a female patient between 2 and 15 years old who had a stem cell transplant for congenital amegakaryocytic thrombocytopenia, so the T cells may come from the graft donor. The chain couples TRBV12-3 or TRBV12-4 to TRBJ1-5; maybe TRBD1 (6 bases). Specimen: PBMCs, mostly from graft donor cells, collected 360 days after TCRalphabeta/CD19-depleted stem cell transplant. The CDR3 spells CASIPDSRQPQHF. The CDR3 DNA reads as TGTGCCAGCATCCCGGACAGCCGTCAGCCCCAGCATTTT.